This T cell receptor (beta chain) derives from a study of naive and memory T cell subsets. Points from the study as a whole: The RNA method is potentially sensitive to activation and differentiation changes.

Ligated cDNA underwent four rounds of PCR with nested alpha and beta constant region primers and SP2. TCRdb passed the 5' RACE reads through MiXCR, listing each CDR3 protein once. This table has 45,000 to 55,000 distinct CDR3 sequences, roughly 4.7% appearing once. This clonotype was counted at least ten times. Its cognate antigen is unknown. An oligonucleotide containing a UMI was ligated to the 3' end of TCR cDNA. Trimming took off 5 bases at V and 6 bases at J, with 16 bases between the two ends. In germline, CDR1 is MNHEY, CDR2 SMNVEV (reference sequence). The CDR3 totals 14 residues. The clonotype comes from a female donor in good health. The chain has TRBV27 and TRBJ1-1; perhaps TRBD1 as D (6 bases). CDR3 protein: CASSGQGQGPEAFF. The CDR3 coding sequence is TGTGCCAGCAGTGGCCAGGGGCAGGGGCCTGAAGCTTTCTTT.